The TCR beta chain under discussion was sequenced for a study of cytomegalovirus exposure and HLA in healthy donors. Study-level findings and limits: Presence/absence results assume similar sequencing depth per donor, which may not hold.

With 60 Vbeta and 13 Jbeta primers, the PCR was carried out. Here immunoSEQ multiplex PCR was the method, and the copy in TCRdb shows in-frame clones only, minus some. The table records under 250,000 clones, 82% of them present only once. As to this clone: The antigen is undetermined.

V gave up 5 bases and J gave up 6 bases; unmatched junction bases: 4. Germline-derived CDR1 and CDR2 are MNHNY and SVGAGI (reference sequence). The length of the CDR3 is 12 residues. This chain connects TRBV6-6 to TRBJ2-7; TRBD1 matches 7 bases. Sample: PBMCs. The receptor was derived from a man aged 40-49 years in good health and CMV-seropositive. The CDR3 reads CASSRTGAEQYV. DNA of the CDR3: TGTGCCAGCAGTCGAACAGGGGCCGAGCAGTACGTC.